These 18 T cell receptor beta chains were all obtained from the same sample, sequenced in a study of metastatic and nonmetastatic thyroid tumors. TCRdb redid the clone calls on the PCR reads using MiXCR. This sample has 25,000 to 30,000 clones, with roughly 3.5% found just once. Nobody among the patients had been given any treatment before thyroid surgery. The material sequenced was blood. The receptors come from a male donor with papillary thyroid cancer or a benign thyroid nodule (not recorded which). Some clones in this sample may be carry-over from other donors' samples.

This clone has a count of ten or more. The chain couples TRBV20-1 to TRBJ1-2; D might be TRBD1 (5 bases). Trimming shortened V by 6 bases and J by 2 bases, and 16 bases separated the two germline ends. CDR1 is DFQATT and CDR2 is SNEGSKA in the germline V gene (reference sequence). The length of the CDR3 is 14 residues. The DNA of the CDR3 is TGCAGTGCGGGGGACCCCCGGCGGAACTATGGCTACACCTTC. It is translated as CSAGDPRRNYGYTF.

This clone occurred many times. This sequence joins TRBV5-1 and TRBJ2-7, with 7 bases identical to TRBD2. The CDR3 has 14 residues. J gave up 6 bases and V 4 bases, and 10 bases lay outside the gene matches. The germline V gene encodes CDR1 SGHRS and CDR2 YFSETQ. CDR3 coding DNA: TGCGCCAGCAGCCCGGTCGCGGGAGTAAGCGAGCAGTACTTC. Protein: CASSPVAGVSEQYF.

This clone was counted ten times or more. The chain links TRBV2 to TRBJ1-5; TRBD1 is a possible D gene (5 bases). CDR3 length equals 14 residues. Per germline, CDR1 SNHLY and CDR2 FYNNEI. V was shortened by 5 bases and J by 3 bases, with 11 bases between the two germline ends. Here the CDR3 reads CASSRDAVNQPQHF. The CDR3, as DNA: TGTGCCAGCAGTCGGGACGCCGTCAATCAGCCCCAGCATTTT.

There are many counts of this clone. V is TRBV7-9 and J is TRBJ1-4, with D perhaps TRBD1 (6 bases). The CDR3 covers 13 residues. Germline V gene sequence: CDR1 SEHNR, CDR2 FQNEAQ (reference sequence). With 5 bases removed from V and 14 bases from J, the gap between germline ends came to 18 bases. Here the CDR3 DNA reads TGTGCCAGCAGCAATAATCAACAGGGTGGGCTGTTTTTT. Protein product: CASSNNQQGGLFF. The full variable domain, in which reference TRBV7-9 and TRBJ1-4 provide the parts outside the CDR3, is DTGVSQNPRHKITKRGQNVTFRCDPISEHNRLYWYRQTLGQGPEFLTYFQNEAQLEKSRLLSDRFSAERPKGSFSTLEIQRTEQGDSAMYLCASSNNQQGGLFFGSGTQLSVL.

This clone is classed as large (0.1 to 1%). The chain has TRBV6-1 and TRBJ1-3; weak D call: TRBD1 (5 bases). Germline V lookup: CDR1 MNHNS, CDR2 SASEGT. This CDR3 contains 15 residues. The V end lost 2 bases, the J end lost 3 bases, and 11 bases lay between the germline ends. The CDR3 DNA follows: TGTGCCAGCAGTGAACGATGGGGGAGTGGAAACACCATATATTTT. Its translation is CASSERWGSGNTIYF.

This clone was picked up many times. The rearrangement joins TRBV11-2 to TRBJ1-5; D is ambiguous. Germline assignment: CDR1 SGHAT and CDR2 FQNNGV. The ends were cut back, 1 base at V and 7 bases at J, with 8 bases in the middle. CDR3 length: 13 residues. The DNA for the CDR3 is TGTGCCAGCAGCTTAGGCAGGATCCAGCCCCAGCATTTT. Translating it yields CASSLGRIQPQHF. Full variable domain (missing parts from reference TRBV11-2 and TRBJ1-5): EAGVAQSPRYKIIEKRQSVAFWCNPISGHATLYWYQQILGQGPKLLIQFQNNGVVDDSQLPKDRFSAERLKGVDSTLKIQPAKLEDSAVYLCASSLGRIQPQHFGDGTRLSIL.

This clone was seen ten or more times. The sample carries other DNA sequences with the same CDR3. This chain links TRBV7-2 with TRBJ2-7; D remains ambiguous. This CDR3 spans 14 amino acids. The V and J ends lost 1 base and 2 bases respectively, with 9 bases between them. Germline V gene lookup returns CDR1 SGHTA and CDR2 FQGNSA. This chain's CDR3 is CASSLGGPAYEQYF. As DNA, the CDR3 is TGTGCCAGCAGCTTAGGGGGTCCCGCCTACGAGCAGTACTTC.

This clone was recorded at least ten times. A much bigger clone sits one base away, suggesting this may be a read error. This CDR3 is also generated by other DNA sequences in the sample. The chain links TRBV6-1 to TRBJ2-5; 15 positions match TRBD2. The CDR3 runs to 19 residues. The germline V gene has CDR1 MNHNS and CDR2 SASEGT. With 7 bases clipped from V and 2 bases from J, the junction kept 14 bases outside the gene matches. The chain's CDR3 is CASTGGRGTSGRRQETQYF. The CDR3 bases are TGTGCCAGCACGGGAGGAAGGGGGACTAGCGGGAGGAGGCAAGAGACCCAGTACTTC.

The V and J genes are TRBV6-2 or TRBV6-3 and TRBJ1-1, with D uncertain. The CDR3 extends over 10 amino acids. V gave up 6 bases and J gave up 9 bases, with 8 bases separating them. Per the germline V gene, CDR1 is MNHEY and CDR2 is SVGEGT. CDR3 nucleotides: TGTGCCAGCAGGGACCTGAAAGCTTTCTTT. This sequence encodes CASRDLKAFF.

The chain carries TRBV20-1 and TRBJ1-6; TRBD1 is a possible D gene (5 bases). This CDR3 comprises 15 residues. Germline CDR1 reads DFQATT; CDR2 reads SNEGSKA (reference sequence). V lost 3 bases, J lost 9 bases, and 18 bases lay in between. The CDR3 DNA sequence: TGCAGTGCTAGCATCGGGGGAGAGCAGAGTTCACCCCTCCACTTT. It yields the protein CSASIGGEQSSPLHF.

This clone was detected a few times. In DNA form, the CDR3 reads TGTGCCAGCAGTCGAATCCCAGAGAGCACAGATACGCAGTATTTT. As protein: CASSRIPESTDTQYF. The chain is built from TRBV6-1 and TRBJ2-3; D is unresolved. The germline V gene encodes CDR1 MNHNS and CDR2 SASEGT. The length of the CDR3 is 15 residues. V was pared by 5 bases and J by 0 bases, with 12 bases between.

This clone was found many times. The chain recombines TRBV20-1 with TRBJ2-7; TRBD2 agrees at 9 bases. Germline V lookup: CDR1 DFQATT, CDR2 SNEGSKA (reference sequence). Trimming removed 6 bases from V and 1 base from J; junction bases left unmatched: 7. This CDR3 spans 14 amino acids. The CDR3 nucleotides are TGCAGTGCCACCGGGACTAGCAGTTCCTACGAGCAGTACTTC. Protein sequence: CSATGTSSSYEQYF.

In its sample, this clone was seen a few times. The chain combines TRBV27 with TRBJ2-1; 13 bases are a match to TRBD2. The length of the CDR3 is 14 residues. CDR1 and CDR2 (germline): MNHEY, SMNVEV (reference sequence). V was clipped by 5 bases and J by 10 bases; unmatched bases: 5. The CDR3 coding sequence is TGTGCCAGCAGTCAACTAGCGGGAGGGGGGGAGCAGTTCTTC. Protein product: CASSQLAGGGEQFF.

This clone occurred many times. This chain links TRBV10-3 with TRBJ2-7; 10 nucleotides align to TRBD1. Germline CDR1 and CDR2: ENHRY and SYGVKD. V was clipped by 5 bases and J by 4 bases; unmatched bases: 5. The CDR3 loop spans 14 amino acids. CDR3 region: CAISPGTGVYEQYF. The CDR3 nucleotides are TGTGCCATCAGTCCCGGGACAGGGGTGTACGAGCAGTACTTC.

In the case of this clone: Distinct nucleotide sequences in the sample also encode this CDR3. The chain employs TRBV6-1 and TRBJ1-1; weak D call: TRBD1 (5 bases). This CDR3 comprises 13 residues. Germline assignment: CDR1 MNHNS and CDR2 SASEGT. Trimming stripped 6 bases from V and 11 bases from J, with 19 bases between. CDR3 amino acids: CASSGGGRWGAFF. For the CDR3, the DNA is TGTGCCAGCAGCGGGGGGGGTCGTTGGGGGGCTTTCTTT.

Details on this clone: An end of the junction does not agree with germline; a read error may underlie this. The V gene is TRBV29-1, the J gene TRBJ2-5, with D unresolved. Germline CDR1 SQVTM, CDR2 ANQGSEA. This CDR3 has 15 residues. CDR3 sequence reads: CSVEASYTNQDTQYF. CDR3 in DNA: TGCAGCGTTGAGGCCTCCTATACAAACCAAGATACCCAGTACTTC.

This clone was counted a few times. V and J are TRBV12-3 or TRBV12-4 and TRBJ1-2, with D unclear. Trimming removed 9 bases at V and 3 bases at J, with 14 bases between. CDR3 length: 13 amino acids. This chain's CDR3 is CASKSLGDYGYTF. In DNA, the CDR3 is TGTGCCAGTAAAAGCCTCGGGGACTATGGCTACACCTTC.

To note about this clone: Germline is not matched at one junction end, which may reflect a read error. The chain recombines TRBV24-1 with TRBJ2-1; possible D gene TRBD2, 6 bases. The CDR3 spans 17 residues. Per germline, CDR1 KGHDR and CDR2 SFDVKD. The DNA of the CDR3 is TGTGACACCAGTGATCCCTCGGAGGGAGGATCCTACAATGAGCAGTTCTTC. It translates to CDTSDPSEGGSYNEQFF.